This note documents a single TCR beta chain sequence. The junction differs from germline at one of its ends, possibly a read error. The data originate from a study of blood T cell repertoires in COVID-19. As processed by the authors: From reference gene primer amplification, estimates of nucleated cell counts were derived. Data came from immunoSEQ multiplex PCR; TCRdb stores just in-frame clones and leaves some out. V and J calls and clone size follow that table, whereas D and trimming were derived from the DNA. Of around 60,000 clones in the sample, around 89% are singletons; the top ten hold 10% to 15%. Sequencing was performed on peripheral blood. The TCR was taken from a man aged 55-75 years with active COVID-19.

The CDR3 nucleotides read TGTGCCAGCAGCATGGACAGGGGGAACTCTGAAGCTTTCTTT. Its translation: CASSMDRGNSEAFF. The chain couples TRBV7-3 to TRBJ1-1; the match to TRBD1 covers 10 bases. This CDR3 spans 14 amino acids. The V gene's germline CDR1 is SGHTA and CDR2 FQGTGA.